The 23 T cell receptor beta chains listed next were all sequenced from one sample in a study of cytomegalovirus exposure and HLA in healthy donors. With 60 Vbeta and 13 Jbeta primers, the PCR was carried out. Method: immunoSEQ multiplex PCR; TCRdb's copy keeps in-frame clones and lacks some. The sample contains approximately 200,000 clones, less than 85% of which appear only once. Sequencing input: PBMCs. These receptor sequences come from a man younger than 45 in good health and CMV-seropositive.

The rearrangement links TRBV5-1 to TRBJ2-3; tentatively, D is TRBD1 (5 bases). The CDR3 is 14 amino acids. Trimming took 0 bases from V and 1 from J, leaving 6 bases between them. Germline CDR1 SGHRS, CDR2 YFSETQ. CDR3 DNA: TGCGCCAGCAGCTTGGCACAGGGCACAGATACGCAGTATTTT. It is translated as CASSLAQGTDTQYF.

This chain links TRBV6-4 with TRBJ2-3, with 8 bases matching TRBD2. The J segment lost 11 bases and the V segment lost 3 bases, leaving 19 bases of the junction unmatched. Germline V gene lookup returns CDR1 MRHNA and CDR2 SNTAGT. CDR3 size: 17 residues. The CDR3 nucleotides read TGTGCCAGCAGTGAGGTAGCGGGATTCGGGGAAAGGTCGGGGCAGTATTTT. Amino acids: CASSEVAGFGERSGQYF.

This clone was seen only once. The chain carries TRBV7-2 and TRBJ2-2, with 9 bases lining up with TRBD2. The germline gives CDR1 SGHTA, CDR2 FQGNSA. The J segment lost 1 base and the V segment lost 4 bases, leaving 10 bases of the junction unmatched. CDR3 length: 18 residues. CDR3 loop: CASSSSGQRGVNTGELFF. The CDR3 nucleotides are TGTGCCAGCAGCTCGTCGGGACAGCGGGGGGTGAACACCGGGGAGCTGTTTTTT.

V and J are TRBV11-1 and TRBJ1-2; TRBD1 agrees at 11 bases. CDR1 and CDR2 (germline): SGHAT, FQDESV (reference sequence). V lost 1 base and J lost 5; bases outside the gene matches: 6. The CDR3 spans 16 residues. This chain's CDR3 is CASSLDRDRGGYGYTF. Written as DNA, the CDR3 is TGTGCCAGCAGCTTAGACCGGGACAGGGGGGGGTATGGCTACACCTTC.

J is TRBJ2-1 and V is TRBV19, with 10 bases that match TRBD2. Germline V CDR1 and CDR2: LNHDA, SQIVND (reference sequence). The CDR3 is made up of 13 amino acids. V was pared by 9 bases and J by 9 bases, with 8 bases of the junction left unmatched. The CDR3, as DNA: TGTGCCAGCTCTAGCGGGAGTGCTGCTGAGCAGTTCTTC. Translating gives CASSSGSAAEQFF.

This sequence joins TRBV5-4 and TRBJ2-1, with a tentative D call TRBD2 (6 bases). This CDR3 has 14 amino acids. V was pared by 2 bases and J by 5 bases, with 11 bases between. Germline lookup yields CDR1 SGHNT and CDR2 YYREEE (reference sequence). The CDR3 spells CASSFSSGHNEQFF. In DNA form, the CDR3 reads TGTGCCAGCAGCTTTAGTAGCGGCCACAATGAGCAGTTCTTC. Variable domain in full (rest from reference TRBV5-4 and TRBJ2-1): ETGVTQSPTHLIKTRGQQVTLRCSSQSGHNTVSWYQQALGQGPQFIFQYYREEENGRGNFPPRFSGLQFPNYSSELNVNALELDDSALYLCASSFSSGHNEQFFGPGTRLTVL.

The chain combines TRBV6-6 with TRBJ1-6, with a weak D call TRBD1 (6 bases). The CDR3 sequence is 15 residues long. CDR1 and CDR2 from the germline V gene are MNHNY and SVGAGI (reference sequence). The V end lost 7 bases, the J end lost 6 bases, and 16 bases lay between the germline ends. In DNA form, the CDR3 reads TGTGCCAGCATCCCTCAGGACAGTAGTAATTCACCCCTCCACTTT. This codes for CASIPQDSSNSPLHF.

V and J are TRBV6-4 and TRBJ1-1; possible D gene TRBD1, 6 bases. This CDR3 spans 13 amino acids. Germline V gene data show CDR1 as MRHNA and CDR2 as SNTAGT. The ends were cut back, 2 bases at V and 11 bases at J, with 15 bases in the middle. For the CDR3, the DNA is TGTGCCAGCAGTGACCAGCCAGGGGACGGGGCTTTCTTT. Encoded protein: CASSDQPGDGAFF.

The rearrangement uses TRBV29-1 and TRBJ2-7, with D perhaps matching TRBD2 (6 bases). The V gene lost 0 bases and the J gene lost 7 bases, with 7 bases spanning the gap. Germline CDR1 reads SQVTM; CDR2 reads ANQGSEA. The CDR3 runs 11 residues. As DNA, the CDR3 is TGCAGCGTTGAAGATGGAGGGGAGCAGTACTTC. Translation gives CSVEDGGEQYF.

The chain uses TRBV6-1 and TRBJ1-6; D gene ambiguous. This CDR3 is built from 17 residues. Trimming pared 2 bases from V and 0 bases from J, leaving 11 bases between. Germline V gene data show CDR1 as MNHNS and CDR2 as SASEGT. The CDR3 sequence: CASSEYRRSSYNSPLHF. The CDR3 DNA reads TGTGCCAGCAGTGAATACCGACGGAGCTCCTATAATTCACCCCTCCACTTT.

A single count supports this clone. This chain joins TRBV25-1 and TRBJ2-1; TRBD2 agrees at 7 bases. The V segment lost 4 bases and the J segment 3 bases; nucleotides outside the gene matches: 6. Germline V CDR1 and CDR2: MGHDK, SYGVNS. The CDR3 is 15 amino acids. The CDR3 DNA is TGTGCCAGCAGTGGGGCTAGCGGCTACTACAATGAGCAGTTCTTC. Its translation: CASSGASGYYNEQFF.

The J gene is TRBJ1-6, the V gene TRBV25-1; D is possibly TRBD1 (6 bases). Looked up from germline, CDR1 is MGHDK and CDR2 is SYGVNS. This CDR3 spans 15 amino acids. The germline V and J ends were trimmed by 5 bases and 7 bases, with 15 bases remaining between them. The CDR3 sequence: CASSRPGVSNSPLHF. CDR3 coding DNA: TGTGCCAGCAGTAGGCCAGGGGTGAGCAATTCACCCCTCCACTTT.

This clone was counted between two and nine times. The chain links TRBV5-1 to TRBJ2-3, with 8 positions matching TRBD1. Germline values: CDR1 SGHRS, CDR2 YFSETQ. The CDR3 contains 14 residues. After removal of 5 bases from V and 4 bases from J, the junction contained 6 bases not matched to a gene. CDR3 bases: TGCGCCAGCAGTTCGACAGGGGTACCAGATACGCAGTATTTT. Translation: CASSSTGVPDTQYF.

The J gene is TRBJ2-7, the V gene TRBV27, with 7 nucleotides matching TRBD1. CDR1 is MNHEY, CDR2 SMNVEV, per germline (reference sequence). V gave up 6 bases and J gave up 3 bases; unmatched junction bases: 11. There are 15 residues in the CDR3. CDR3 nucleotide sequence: TGTGCCAGCAGACAACAGGGGAAGGGGATCTACGAGCAGTACTTC. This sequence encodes CASRQQGKGIYEQYF.

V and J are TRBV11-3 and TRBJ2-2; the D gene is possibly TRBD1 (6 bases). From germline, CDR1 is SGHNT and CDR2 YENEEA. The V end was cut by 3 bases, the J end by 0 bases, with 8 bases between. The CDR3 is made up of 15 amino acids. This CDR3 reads CASSLGQANTGELFF. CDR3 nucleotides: TGTGCCAGCAGCTTGGGACAAGCGAACACCGGGGAGCTGTTTTTT.

The CDR3 sequence: CASRLHPGTDNYEQYF. CDR3 coding DNA: TGCGCCAGCAGACTGCACCCCGGGACAGACAACTACGAGCAGTACTTC. The chain uses TRBV4-1 and TRBJ2-7, with 7 nucleotides matching TRBD1. Germline CDR1 reads MGHRA; CDR2 reads YSYEKL. Trimming removed 6 bases from V and 3 bases from J; junction bases left unmatched: 14. This CDR3 is built from 16 residues.

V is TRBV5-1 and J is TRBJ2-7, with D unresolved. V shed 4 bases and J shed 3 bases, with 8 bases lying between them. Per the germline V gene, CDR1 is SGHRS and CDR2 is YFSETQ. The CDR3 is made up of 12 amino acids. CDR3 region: CASSLPGYEQYF. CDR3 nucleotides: TGCGCCAGCAGCCTCCCCGGCTACGAGCAGTACTTC.

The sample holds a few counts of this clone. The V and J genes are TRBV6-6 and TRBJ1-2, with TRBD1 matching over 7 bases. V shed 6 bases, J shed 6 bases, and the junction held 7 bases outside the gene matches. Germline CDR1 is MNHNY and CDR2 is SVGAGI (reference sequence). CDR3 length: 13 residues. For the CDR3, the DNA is TGTGCCAGCAGCGAAGACAGGGAAGATGGCTACACCTTC. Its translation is CASSEDREDGYTF.

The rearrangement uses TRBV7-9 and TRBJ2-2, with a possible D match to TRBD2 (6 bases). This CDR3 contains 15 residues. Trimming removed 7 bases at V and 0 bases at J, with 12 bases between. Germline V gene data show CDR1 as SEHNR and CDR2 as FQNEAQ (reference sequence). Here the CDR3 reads CASKKAGTNTGELFF. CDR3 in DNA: TGTGCCAGCAAAAAGGCGGGAACGAACACCGGGGAGCTGTTTTTT.

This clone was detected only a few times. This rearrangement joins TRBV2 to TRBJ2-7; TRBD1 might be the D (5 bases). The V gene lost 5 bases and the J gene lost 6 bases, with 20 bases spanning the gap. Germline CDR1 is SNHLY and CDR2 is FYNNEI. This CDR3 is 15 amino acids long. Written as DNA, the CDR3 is TGTGCCAGCAGTTCAGGACAAACCGCCCCCGGCGAGCAGTACTTC. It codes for CASSSGQTAPGEQYF. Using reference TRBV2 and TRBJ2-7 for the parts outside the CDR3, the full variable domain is EPEVTQTPSHQVTQMGQEVILRCVPISNHLYFYWYRQILGQKVEFLVSFYNNEISEKSEIFDDQFSVERPDGSNFTLKIRSTKLEDSAMYFCASSSGQTAPGEQYFGPGTRLTVT.

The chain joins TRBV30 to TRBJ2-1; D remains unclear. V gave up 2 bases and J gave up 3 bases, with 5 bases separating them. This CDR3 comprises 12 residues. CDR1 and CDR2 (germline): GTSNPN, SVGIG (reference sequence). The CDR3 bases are TGTGCCTGGAGTCACAACTACAATGAGCAGTTCTTC. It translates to CAWSHNYNEQFF. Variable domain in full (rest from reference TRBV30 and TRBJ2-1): SQTIHQWPATLVQPVGSPLSLECTVEGTSNPNLYWYRQAAGRGLQLLFYSVGIGQISSEVPQNLSASRPQDRQFILSSKKLLLSDSGFYLCAWSHNYNEQFFGPGTRLTVL.

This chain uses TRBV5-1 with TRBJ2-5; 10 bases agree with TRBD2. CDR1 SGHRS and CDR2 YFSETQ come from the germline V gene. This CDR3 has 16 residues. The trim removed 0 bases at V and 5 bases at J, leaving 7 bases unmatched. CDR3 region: CASSLETSGYSETQYF. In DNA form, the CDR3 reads TGCGCCAGCAGCTTGGAGACTAGCGGGTATTCTGAGACCCAGTACTTC.

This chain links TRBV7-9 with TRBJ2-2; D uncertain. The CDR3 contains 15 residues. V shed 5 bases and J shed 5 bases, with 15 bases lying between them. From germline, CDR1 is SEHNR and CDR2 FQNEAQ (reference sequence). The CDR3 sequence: CASSLRSVGTGELFF. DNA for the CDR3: TGTGCCAGCAGCCTCCGATCCGTCGGGACCGGGGAGCTGTTTTTT.